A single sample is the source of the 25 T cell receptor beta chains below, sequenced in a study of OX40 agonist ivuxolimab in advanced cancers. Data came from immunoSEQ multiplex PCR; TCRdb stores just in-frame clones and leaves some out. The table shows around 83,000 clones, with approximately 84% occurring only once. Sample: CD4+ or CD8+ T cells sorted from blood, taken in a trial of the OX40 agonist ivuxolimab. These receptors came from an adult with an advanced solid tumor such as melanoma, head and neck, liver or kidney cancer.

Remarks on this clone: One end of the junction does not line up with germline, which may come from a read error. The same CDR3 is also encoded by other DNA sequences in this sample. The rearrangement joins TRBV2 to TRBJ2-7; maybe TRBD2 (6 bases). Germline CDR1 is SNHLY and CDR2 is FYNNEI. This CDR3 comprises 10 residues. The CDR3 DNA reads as TGTGCCATCAGTAGCGGCGAACAGTACTTC. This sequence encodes CAISSGEQYF.

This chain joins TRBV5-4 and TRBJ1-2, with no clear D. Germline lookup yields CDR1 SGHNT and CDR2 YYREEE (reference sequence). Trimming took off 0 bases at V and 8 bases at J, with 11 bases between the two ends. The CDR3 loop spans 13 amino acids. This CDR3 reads CASSLAGAGGYTF. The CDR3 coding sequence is TGTGCCAGCAGCTTGGCCGGAGCCGGAGGCTACACCTTC.

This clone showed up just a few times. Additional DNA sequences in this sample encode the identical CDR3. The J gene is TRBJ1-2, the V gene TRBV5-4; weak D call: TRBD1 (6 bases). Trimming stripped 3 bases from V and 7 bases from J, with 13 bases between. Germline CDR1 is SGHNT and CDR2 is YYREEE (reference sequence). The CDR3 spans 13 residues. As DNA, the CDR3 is TGTGCCAGCAGCTGGCGGGGGGCGGGTGGCTACACCTTC. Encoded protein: CASSWRGAGGYTF.

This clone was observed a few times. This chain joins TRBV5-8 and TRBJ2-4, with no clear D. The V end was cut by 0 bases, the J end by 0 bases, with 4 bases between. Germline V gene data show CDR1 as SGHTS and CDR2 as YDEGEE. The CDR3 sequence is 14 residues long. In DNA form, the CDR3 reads TGTGCCAGCAGCTTGGGAGGAGCCAAAAACATTCAGTACTTC. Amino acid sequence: CASSLGGAKNIQYF.

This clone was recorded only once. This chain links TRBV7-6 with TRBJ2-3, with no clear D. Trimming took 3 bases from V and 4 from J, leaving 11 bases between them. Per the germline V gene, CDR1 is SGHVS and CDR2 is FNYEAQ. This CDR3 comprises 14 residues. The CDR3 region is CASSFDLLADTQYF. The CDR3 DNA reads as TGTGCCAGCAGCTTTGACTTACTGGCAGATACGCAGTATTTT.

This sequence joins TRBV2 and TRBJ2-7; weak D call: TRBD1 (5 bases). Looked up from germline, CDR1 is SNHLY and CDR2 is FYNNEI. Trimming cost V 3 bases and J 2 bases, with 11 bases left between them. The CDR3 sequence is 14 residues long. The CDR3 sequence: CASSDLGQPYEQYF. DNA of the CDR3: TGTGCCAGCAGTGACCTGGGGCAGCCCTACGAGCAGTACTTC. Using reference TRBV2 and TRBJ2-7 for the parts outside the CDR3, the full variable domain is EPEVTQTPSHQVTQMGQEVILRCVPISNHLYFYWYRQILGQKVEFLVSFYNNEISEKSEIFDDQFSVERPDGSNFTLKIRSTKLEDSAMYFCASSDLGQPYEQYFGPGTRLTVT.

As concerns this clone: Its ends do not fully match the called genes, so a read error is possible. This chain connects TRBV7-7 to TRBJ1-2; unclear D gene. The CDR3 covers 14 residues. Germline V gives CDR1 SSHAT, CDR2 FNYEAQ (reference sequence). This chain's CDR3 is CASRLEGRGDGYTF. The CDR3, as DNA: TGTGCTAGCAGACTGGAGGGTCGCGGTGATGGCTACACCTTC. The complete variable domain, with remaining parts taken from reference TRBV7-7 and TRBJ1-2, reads GAGVSQSPRYKVTKRGQDVTLRCDPISSHATLYWYQQALGQGPEFLTYFNYEAQPDKSGLPSDRFSAERPEGSISTLTIQRTEQRDSAMYRCASRLEGRGDGYTFGSGTRLTVV.

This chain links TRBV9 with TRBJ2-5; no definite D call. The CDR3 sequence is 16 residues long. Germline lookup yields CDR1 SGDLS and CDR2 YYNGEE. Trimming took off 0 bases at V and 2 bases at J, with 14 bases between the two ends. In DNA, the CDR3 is TGTGCCAGCAGCGTAGGGAGATCCGGGCCGCAAGAGACCCAGTACTTC. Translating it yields CASSVGRSGPQETQYF.

The CDR3 coding sequence is TGTGCCAGCAGCTTACGGAGAGCGGCATGGGAGCAGTTCTTC. Residues: CASSLRRAAWEQFF. The gene calls are TRBV7-2 and TRBJ2-1; possibly TRBD2 for D (5 bases). V lost 2 bases and J 10 bases, leaving 15 bases between the germline ends. Germline CDR1 is SGHTA and CDR2 is FQGNSA. The CDR3 totals 14 residues.

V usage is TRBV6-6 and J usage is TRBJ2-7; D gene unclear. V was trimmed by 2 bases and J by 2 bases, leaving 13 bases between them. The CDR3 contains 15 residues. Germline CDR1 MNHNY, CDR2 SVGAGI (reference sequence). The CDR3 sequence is CASSYAQRRTYEQYF. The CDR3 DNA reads TGTGCCAGCAGTTACGCGCAGAGACGGACCTACGAGCAGTACTTC.

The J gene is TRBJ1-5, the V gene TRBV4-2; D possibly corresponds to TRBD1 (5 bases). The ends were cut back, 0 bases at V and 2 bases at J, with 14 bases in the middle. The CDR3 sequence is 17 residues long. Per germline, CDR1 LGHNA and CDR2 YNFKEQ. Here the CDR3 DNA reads TGTGCCAGCAGCCAAGATGGCGGGGGAGGGGGCAATCAGCCCCAGCATTTT. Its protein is CASSQDGGGGGNQPQHF.

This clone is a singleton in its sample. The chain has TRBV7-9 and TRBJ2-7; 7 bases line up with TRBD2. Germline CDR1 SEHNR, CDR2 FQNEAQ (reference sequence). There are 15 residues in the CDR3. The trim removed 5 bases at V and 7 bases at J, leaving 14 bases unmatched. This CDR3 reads CASSLVMSGVEEQYF. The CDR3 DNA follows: TGTGCCAGCAGCCTAGTCATGAGCGGGGTGGAAGAGCAGTACTTC.

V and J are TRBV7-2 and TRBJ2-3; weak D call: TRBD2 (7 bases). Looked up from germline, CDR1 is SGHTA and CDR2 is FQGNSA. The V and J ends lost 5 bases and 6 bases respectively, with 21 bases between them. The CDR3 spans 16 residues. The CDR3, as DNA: TGTGCCAGCAGCCCTAGTAGGGGGACTATCTTCGATACGCAGTATTTT. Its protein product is CASSPSRGTIFDTQYF.

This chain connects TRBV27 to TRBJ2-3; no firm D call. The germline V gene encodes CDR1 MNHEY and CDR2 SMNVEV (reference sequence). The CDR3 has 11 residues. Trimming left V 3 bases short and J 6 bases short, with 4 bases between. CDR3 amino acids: CASSFSDTQYF. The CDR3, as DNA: TGTGCCAGCAGTTTCTCGGATACGCAGTATTTT.

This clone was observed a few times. CDR3 in DNA: TGTGCCAGCAGCCAATCCAGGACGGGACGCGGGGGACTGTTTTTT. It is translated as CASSQSRTGRGGLFF. The genes are TRBV14 and TRBJ1-4, with D perhaps TRBD1 (5 bases). Trimming removed 2 bases from V and 13 bases from J, with 20 bases in between. CDR3 length: 15 residues. From germline, CDR1 is SGHDN and CDR2 FVKESK.

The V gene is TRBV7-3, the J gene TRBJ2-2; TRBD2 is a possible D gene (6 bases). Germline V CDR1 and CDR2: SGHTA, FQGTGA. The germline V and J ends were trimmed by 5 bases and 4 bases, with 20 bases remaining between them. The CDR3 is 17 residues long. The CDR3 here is CASSPLAGAFSTGELFF. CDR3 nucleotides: TGTGCCAGCAGCCCACTAGCTGGAGCTTTTTCCACCGGGGAGCTGTTTTTT.

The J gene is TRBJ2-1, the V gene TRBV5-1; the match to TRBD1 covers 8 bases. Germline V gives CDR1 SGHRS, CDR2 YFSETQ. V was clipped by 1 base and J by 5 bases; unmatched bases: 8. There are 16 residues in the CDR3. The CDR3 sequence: CASSLLGQGYNNEQFF. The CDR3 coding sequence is TGCGCCAGCAGCTTGCTTGGACAGGGTTACAACAATGAGCAGTTCTTC.

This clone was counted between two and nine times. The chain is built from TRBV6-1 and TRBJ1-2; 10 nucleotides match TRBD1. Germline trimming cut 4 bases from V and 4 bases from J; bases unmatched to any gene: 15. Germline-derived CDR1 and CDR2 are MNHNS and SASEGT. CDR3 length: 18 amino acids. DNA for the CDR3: TGTGCCAGCAGTGGGACAGGGGGTGGTTTCGCTAAAGCCTATGGCTACACCTTC. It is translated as CASSGTGGGFAKAYGYTF.

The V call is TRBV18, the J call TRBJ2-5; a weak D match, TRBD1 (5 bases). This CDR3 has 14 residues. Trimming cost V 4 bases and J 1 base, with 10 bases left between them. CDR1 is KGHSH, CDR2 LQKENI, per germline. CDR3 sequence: CASSLGVGQETQYF. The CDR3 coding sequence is TGTGCCAGCTCACTAGGGGTGGGCCAAGAGACCCAGTACTTC.

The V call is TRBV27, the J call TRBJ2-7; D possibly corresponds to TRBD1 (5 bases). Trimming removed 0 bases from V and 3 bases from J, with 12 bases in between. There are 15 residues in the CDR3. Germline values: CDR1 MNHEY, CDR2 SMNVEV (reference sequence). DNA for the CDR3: TGTGCCAGCAGTTTATCACCAGGGTTTGGCTACGAGCAGTACTTC. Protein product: CASSLSPGFGYEQYF.

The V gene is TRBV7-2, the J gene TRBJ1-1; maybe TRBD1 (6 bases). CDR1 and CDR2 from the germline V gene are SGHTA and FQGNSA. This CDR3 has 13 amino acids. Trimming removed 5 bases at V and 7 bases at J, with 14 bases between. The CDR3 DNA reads TGTGCCAGCAGCCCACAGGGAACCCTTGAAGCTTTCTTT. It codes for CASSPQGTLEAFF.

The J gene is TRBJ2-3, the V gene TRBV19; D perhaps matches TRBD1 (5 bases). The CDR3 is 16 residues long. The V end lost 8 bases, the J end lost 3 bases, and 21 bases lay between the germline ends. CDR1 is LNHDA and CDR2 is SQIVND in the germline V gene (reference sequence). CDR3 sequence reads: CASSRKGVDTTDTQYF. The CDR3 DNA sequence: TGTGCCAGTTCCCGCAAAGGAGTGGACACAACAGATACGCAGTATTTT.

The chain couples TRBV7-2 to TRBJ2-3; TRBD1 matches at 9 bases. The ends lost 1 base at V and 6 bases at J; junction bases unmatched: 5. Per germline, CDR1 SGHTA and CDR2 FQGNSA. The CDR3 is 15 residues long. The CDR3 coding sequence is TGTGCCAGCAGCTTAGACGGACAGGGGTGGGATACGCAGTATTTT. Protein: CASSLDGQGWDTQYF.

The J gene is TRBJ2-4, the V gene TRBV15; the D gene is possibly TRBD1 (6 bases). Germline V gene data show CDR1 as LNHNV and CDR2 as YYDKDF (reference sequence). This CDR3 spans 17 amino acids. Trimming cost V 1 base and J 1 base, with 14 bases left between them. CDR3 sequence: CATSRGRGEIAKNIQYF. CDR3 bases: TGTGCCACCAGCAGAGGCAGGGGCGAAATCGCCAAAAACATTCAGTACTTC.

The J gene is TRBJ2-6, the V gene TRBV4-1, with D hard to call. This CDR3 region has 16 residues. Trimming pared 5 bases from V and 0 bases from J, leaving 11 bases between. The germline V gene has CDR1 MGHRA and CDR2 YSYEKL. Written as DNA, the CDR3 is TGCGCCAGCAGCAAAGGAGCTCCCTCTGGGGCCAACGTCCTGACTTTC. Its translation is CASSKGAPSGANVLTF.